The 32 T cell receptor beta chains below come from one sample, sequenced in a study of T cell responses to AZD1222 COVID-19 vaccine (dated by TCRdb to the early 2020s). Library construction relied on the immunoSEQ multiplex PCR assay. The table was pulled from immuneACCESS by TCRdb, which kept in-frame rearrangements only. Such tables lose some clones; where checked, under half of the loss comes from unresolved V genes, and the rest has no known cause. For this sample the table gives roughly 82,000 clones, of which 70% to 90% were detected only once. The top ten constitute about 13% of the sample. The meaning of the sample's time point label: baseline before first vaccination. The sample here was peripheral blood, taken on day 0 of AZD1222 vaccination. The receptors come from an adult in good health.

J is TRBJ2-7 and V is TRBV4-2; either TRBD1 or TRBD2 may supply D (5 bases each). V shed 1 base and J shed 5 bases, with 15 bases lying between them. Germline V lookup: CDR1 LGHNA, CDR2 YNFKEQ. CDR3 length: 15 amino acids. As DNA, the CDR3 is TGTGCCAGCAGCCAAGGATGGAGAGGGGATAACGAGCAGTACTTC. Protein sequence: CASSQGWRGDNEQYF.

V gene TRBV24-1 combines with J gene TRBJ2-3; 7 positions agree with TRBD1. Germline-derived CDR1 and CDR2 are KGHDR and SFDVKD. Losses at the gene ends were 0 bases for V and 3 bases for J; bases not matched to a gene: 8. This CDR3 is 17 amino acids long. The CDR3 protein is CATSDLSPTGQTDTQYF. DNA of the CDR3: TGTGCCACCAGTGATTTGAGTCCGACAGGGCAGACAGATACGCAGTATTTT.

This chain links TRBV5-8 with TRBJ2-5; no definite D call. The germline gives CDR1 SGHTS, CDR2 YDEGEE. The CDR3 is 17 residues long. The V gene lost 1 base and the J gene lost 1 base, with 17 bases spanning the gap. As DNA, the CDR3 is TGTGCCAGCAGCTTGACAAGCTATGACACCCTCCAAGAGACCCAGTACTTC. Amino acids: CASSLTSYDTLQETQYF.

V gene TRBV15 combines with J gene TRBJ1-4, with D maybe TRBD1 (5 bases). Germline values: CDR1 LNHNV, CDR2 YYDKDF (reference sequence). The CDR3 totals 16 residues. V was clipped by 0 bases and J by 3 bases, with 11 bases between them. The CDR3: CATSRDNGAANEKLFF. The CDR3 nucleotides are TGTGCCACCAGCAGAGATAACGGGGCGGCTAATGAAAAACTGTTTTTT.

V is TRBV7-2 and J is TRBJ1-4; the D gene is possibly TRBD1 (5 bases). The CDR3 has 13 residues. CDR1 is SGHTA and CDR2 is FQGNSA in the germline V gene. Trimming cost V 9 bases and J 0 bases, with 8 bases left between them. The CDR3 loop is CASRRATNEKLFF. Written as DNA, the CDR3 is TGTGCCAGTCGCAGGGCAACTAATGAAAAACTGTTTTTT. Filled out from reference TRBV7-2 and TRBJ1-4, the complete variable domain reads GAGVSQSPSNKVTEKGKDVELRCDPISGHTALYWYRQSLGQGLEFLIYFQGNSAPDKSGLPSDRFSAERTGGSVSTLTIQRTQQEDSAVYLCASRRATNEKLFFGSGTQLSVL.

The chain couples TRBV14 to TRBJ1-6; D perhaps matches TRBD1 (5 bases). The CDR3 is 17 amino acids. Germline V gives CDR1 SGHDN, CDR2 FVKESK. Trimming stripped 3 bases from V and 2 bases from J, with 14 bases between. CDR3 protein: CASSQVTDSAYNSPLHF. CDR3 coding DNA: TGTGCCAGCAGCCAGGTGACCGACAGCGCCTATAATTCACCCCTCCACTTT.

This clone was seen more than once but under ten times. The chain recombines TRBV4-3 with TRBJ1-1, with D hard to call. The CDR3 covers 15 residues. Germline CDR1 is LGHNA and CDR2 is YSLEER. Trimming pared 1 base from V and 0 bases from J, leaving 9 bases between. In nucleotides, the CDR3 is TGCGCCAGCAGCCAAGTTCTGGGAATGAACACTGAAGCTTTCTTT. This encodes CASSQVLGMNTEAFF.

This clone was found once. In the same sample, other DNA sequences code for this CDR3. The rearrangement uses TRBV7-9 and TRBJ1-4; D unresolved. This CDR3 region has 15 residues. Deletions cut 1 base from V and 2 bases from J, with 8 bases between. Germline V lookup: CDR1 SEHNR, CDR2 FQNEAQ (reference sequence). DNA of the CDR3: TGTGCCAGCAGCTTAGGTCGTGGGACTAATGAAAAACTGTTTTTT. Encoded protein: CASSLGRGTNEKLFF. Together with reference TRBV7-9 and TRBJ1-4, the CDR3 gives the full variable domain: DTGVSQNPRHKITKRGQNVTFRCDPISEHNRLYWYRQTLGQGPEFLTYFQNEAQLEKSRLLSDRFSAERPKGSFSTLEIQRTEQGDSAMYLCASSLGRGTNEKLFFGSGTQLSVL.

The chain links TRBV4-2 to TRBJ1-6, with D uncertain. Germline assignment: CDR1 LGHNA and CDR2 YNFKEQ. The CDR3 runs 13 residues. With 0 bases removed from V and 9 bases from J, the gap between germline ends came to 6 bases. The CDR3 sequence is CASSQDLGSPLHF. The CDR3, as DNA: TGTGCCAGCAGCCAAGATCTGGGTTCACCCCTCCACTTT.

The DNA for the CDR3 is TGTGCCTGGAGTGTGTCGGACATTCTCTCCTACGAGCAGTACTTC. It translates to CAWSVSDILSYEQYF. The chain is built from TRBV30 and TRBJ2-7; tentative D call: TRBD1 (5 bases). CDR1 and CDR2 (germline): GTSNPN, SVGIG (reference sequence). The CDR3 is made up of 15 amino acids. Between the trimmed V and J ends, which lost 0 bases and 0 bases, there was a span of 12 bases.

The chain joins TRBV2 to TRBJ1-4; the match to TRBD1 covers 8 bases. Germline-derived CDR1 and CDR2 are SNHLY and FYNNEI. The J segment lost 0 bases and the V segment lost 5 bases, leaving 11 bases of the junction unmatched. The CDR3 has 18 amino acids. The CDR3 protein is CASSYGQGNIATNEKLFF. The CDR3 DNA reads TGTGCCAGCAGTTACGGACAGGGTAATATTGCAACTAATGAAAAACTGTTTTTT.

The chain joins TRBV6-2 or TRBV6-3 to TRBJ1-1; no firm D call. This CDR3 region has 12 residues. Trimming shortened V by 6 bases and J by 3 bases, and 8 bases separated the two germline ends. CDR1 MNHEY and CDR2 SVGEGT come from the germline V gene. The CDR3 DNA reads as TGTGCCAGCAGCCCCGGGTACACTGAAGCTTTCTTT. Amino acids: CASSPGYTEAFF.

This chain joins TRBV9 and TRBJ2-7; TRBD1 agrees at 7 bases. The CDR3 has 14 amino acids. The junction had 7 bases not matched to a gene; V was cut back by 0 bases and J by 7 bases. Germline V lookup: CDR1 SGDLS, CDR2 YYNGEE. The CDR3 protein is CASSVEGAVGEQYF. Written as DNA, the CDR3 is TGTGCCAGCAGCGTAGAGGGGGCAGTGGGTGAGCAGTACTTC.

The rearrangement joins TRBV2 to TRBJ1-1; TRBD1 agrees at 7 bases. CDR1 is SNHLY, CDR2 FYNNEI, per germline. Trimming took 2 bases from V and 6 from J; bases not matched to a gene: 6. This CDR3 comprises 14 residues. The CDR3 sequence is CASSETNRGAEAFF. For the CDR3, the DNA is TGTGCCAGCAGTGAAACCAACAGGGGCGCTGAAGCTTTCTTT.

In this sample, this clone turned up a few times. The CDR3 sequence: CSVRILYEQYF. The CDR3 region has the DNA TGCAGCGTCCGAATCCTCTACGAGCAGTACTTC. The chain carries TRBV29-1 and TRBJ2-7; D call uncertain. The CDR3 totals 11 residues. CDR1 and CDR2 (germline): SQVTM, ANQGSEA. Trimming pared 6 bases from V and 3 bases from J, leaving 9 bases between.

The rearrangement uses TRBV5-6 and TRBJ2-7; 7 nucleotides line up with TRBD2. Trimming at V came to 4 bases and at J to 3 bases, leaving 7 bases not matched to a gene. Germline V gene sequence: CDR1 SGHDT, CDR2 YYEEEE. The CDR3 runs to 14 residues. In DNA, the CDR3 is TGTGCCAGCAGCACCCCGGGAGGTTACTACGAGCAGTACTTC. Residues: CASSTPGGYYEQYF.

This clone turned up a few times. The chain combines TRBV11-2 with TRBJ2-5; D unresolved. CDR3 size: 12 residues. Germline V gene data show CDR1 as SGHAT and CDR2 as FQNNGV. The V and J ends lost 0 bases and 7 bases respectively, with 6 bases between them. This chain's CDR3 is CASSLDQTTQYF. The DNA of the CDR3 is TGTGCCAGCAGCTTAGATCAAACGACCCAGTACTTC.

The chain combines TRBV5-8 with TRBJ2-3; no clear D. V was shortened by 4 bases and J by 1 base, with 16 bases between the two germline ends. The germline V gene has CDR1 SGHTS and CDR2 YDEGEE. The CDR3 runs to 16 residues. The CDR3: CASSPLEFSGTDTQYF. The CDR3 DNA reads TGTGCCAGCAGCCCCCTTGAGTTTTCGGGCACAGATACGCAGTATTTT.

The chain employs TRBV9 and TRBJ1-1, with 8 bases aligning to TRBD1. V was clipped by 3 bases and J by 5 bases; unmatched bases: 6. CDR1 and CDR2 (germline): SGDLS, YYNGEE. The CDR3 is 14 residues long. CDR3 amino acids: CASSGDRGETEAFF. The DNA of the CDR3 is TGTGCCAGCAGCGGAGACAGGGGAGAAACTGAAGCTTTCTTT.

The V gene is TRBV7-2, the J gene TRBJ1-6; possible D gene TRBD1, 5 bases. V lost 3 bases and J 6 bases, leaving 6 bases between the germline ends. This CDR3 region has 13 residues. Germline V gives CDR1 SGHTA, CDR2 FQGNSA. The CDR3, as DNA: TGTGCCAGCAGCTTGACAGTTAATTCACCCCTCCACTTT. As protein: CASSLTVNSPLHF.

This clone showed up just once. The chain recombines TRBV6-1 with TRBJ2-7; a weak D match, TRBD1 (5 bases). Per germline, CDR1 MNHNS and CDR2 SASEGT. The CDR3 has 13 amino acids. With 3 bases removed from V and 3 bases from J, the gap between germline ends came to 9 bases. This chain's CDR3 is CASSEHRFYEQYF. In nucleotides, the CDR3 is TGTGCCAGCAGTGAGCACAGGTTCTACGAGCAGTACTTC.

This chain joins TRBV6-5 and TRBJ1-2, with a possible D match to TRBD1 (5 bases). This CDR3 spans 15 amino acids. V dropped 6 bases and J dropped 4 bases, with 18 bases sitting between them. The germline CDR1 and CDR2 sequences are MNHEY and SVGAGI. CDR3 coding DNA: TGTGCCAGCAGAACGGAATCCACAGGAGCCTATGGCTACACCTTC. This sequence encodes CASRTESTGAYGYTF.

The chain combines TRBV6-5 with TRBJ1-6, with D possibly being TRBD1 (5 bases). Trimming shortened V by 0 bases and J by 8 bases, and 8 bases separated the two germline ends. CDR1 and CDR2 from the germline V gene are MNHEY and SVGAGI. The CDR3 loop spans 14 amino acids. CDR3 loop: CASSYSRGDSPLHF. The CDR3 nucleotides are TGTGCCAGCAGTTACTCGAGGGGAGATTCACCCCTCCACTTT.

The chain joins TRBV6-4 to TRBJ1-5; tentatively, D is TRBD1 (6 bases). Germline values: CDR1 MRHNA, CDR2 SNTAGT. The CDR3 has 14 residues. V was clipped by 6 bases and J by 5 bases, with 14 bases between them. The CDR3 reads CASRQQGLYQPQHF. For the CDR3, the DNA is TGTGCCAGCAGACAACAGGGTTTGTATCAGCCCCAGCATTTT.

The gene calls are TRBV5-1 and TRBJ1-4; 7 nucleotides line up with TRBD1. The germline gives CDR1 SGHRS, CDR2 YFSETQ. The CDR3 has 15 amino acids. V gave up 0 bases and J gave up 4 bases; unmatched junction bases: 3. The CDR3: CASSLGQGDNEKLFF. The CDR3 DNA reads as TGCGCCAGCAGCTTGGGGCAGGGGGATAATGAAAAACTGTTTTTT.

The CDR3 coding sequence is TGTGCCAGCAGTCCGGGACAGGGGGCAATTCGCAATCAGCCCCAGCATTTT. This translates into CASSPGQGAIRNQPQHF. The J gene is TRBJ1-5, the V gene TRBV28; 12 positions agree with TRBD1. V trimming: 5 bases; J trimming: 2 bases; junction bases outside the gene matches: 7. This CDR3 is built from 17 residues. Germline V gene lookup returns CDR1 MDHEN and CDR2 SYDVKM.

In nucleotides, the CDR3 is TGTGCCAGCAGCGTCCGCTTCGGGACTGAAGCTTTCTTT. It codes for CASSVRFGTEAFF. The V gene is TRBV9, the J gene TRBJ1-1; D is uncertain. CDR3 length: 13 amino acids. Germline lookup yields CDR1 SGDLS and CDR2 YYNGEE. Trimming removed 2 bases at V and 5 bases at J, with 10 bases between.

In nucleotides, the CDR3 is TGTGCCAGCAGCTTACTAGGACAGGGGGCCCACGAGCAGTACTTC. Protein sequence: CASSLLGQGAHEQYF. The chain recombines TRBV7-3 with TRBJ2-7; 11 nucleotides align to TRBD1. The CDR3 loop spans 15 amino acids. Germline lookup yields CDR1 SGHTA and CDR2 FQGTGA. V lost 2 bases and J lost 5; bases outside the gene matches: 5.

This clone was observed a handful of times. CDR3 region: CASSLDVLRNYEQYF. CDR3 DNA: TGTGCCAGCAGCTTAGACGTTTTAAGAAACTACGAGCAGTACTTC. This chain links TRBV7-9 with TRBJ2-7, with no clear D. Germline V gene data show CDR1 as SEHNR and CDR2 as FQNEAQ (reference sequence). V gave up 1 base and J gave up 3 bases, with 13 bases separating them. The CDR3 runs to 15 residues.

The chain uses TRBV9 and TRBJ2-5; D may be TRBD1 (6 bases). This CDR3 contains 11 residues. The ends were cut back, 6 bases at V and 10 bases at J, with 13 bases in the middle. Germline CDR1 reads SGDLS; CDR2 reads YYNGEE. The CDR3 reads CASIIRGDQYF. The CDR3 nucleotides are TGTGCCAGCATTATCAGGGGCGACCAGTACTTC.

The chain recombines TRBV6-5 with TRBJ1-3; D ambiguous. The ends were cut back, 7 bases at V and 0 bases at J, with 4 bases in the middle. The germline V gene encodes CDR1 MNHEY and CDR2 SVGAGI. The CDR3 is 12 amino acids. The CDR3: CASTASGNTIYF. CDR3 sequence (DNA): TGTGCCAGCACGGCCTCTGGAAACACCATATATTTT.

The V and J genes are TRBV5-4 and TRBJ2-3, with 10 bases matching TRBD1. Germline CDR1 reads SGHNT; CDR2 reads YYREEE (reference sequence). This CDR3 has 15 amino acids. Unmatched junction bases numbered 16, after V lost 7 bases and J lost 11 bases. The CDR3 sequence: CASSLGDRGVLGQYF. The DNA for the CDR3 is TGTGCCAGCTCGCTTGGGGACAGGGGAGTGTTGGGGCAGTATTTT.